The present T cell receptor beta chain was sequenced within a study of OX40 agonist ivuxolimab in advanced cancers. Study in general: Males comprised 82.7% of the group, whose mean age was around 62 years (range roughly 20 to 90). It was permissible to have had prior anti-PD-1, anti-PD-L1 or anti-CTLA-4 therapy, and about 40% had some.

J was trimmed by 8 bases and V by 3 bases; bases with no gene match: 12. The CDR3 sequence is 17 residues long. The germline gives CDR1 SGHRS, CDR2 YFSETQ. Only in-frame clones appear in the TCRdb table, and some are missing; sequencing was by immunoSEQ multiplex PCR. The data contain about 110,000 clones, about 91% of them singletons. Excluded were patients having autoimmune disease history or systemic immunosuppression. Study-level results: By week 6 at 0.1 to 3.0 mg/kg, blood CD4+ and CD8+ T cells had expanded clonally.

About this clone itself: The target antigen is unknown.

This TCR was recovered from an adult with an advanced solid tumor such as melanoma, head and neck, liver or kidney cancer. V and J are TRBV5-1 and TRBJ2-4; 12 bases are a match to TRBD2. The sample here was CD4+ or CD8+ T cells sorted from blood, taken in a trial of the OX40 agonist ivuxolimab. This chain's CDR3 is CASSSGLAGFPGDIQYF. The CDR3 nucleotides read TGCGCCAGCAGCTCGGGACTAGCGGGCTTCCCGGGAGACATTCAGTACTTC. Based on the CDR3 plus reference TRBV5-1 and TRBJ2-4, the full variable domain is KAGVTQTPRYLIKTRGQQVTLSCSPISGHRSVSWYQQTPGQGLQFLFEYFSETQRNKGNFPGRFSGRQFSNSRSEMNVSTLELGDSALYLCASSSGLAGFPGDIQYFGAGTRLSVL.